The 21 T cell receptor beta chains below all came from one sample that was sequenced in a study of T cell responses to AZD1222 COVID-19 vaccine. Libraries were prepared by immunoSEQ multiplex PCR; TCRdb keeps only in-frame clonotypes and omits some of them. The table lists more than 250,000 clones, approximately 93% of them singletons. The source was peripheral blood, collected on day 0 of AZD1222 vaccination. The receptors come from an adult in good health.

Only one count was recorded for this clone. Here the CDR3 DNA reads TGTGCCAGTAGTATAGGATCCCGGGAGCTGTTTTTT. Translating gives CASSIGSRELFF. V usage is TRBV19 and J usage is TRBJ2-2; unclear D gene. The CDR3 totals 12 residues. Trimming shortened V by 1 base and J by 9 bases, and 6 bases separated the two germline ends. The germline CDR1 and CDR2 sequences are LNHDA and SQIVND (reference sequence).

CDR3 protein: CASSFGASAGQAFF. CDR3 DNA sequence: TGTGCCAGCAGCTTCGGCGCGTCGGCAGGCCAAGCTTTCTTT. V is TRBV5-4 and J is TRBJ1-1, with D unresolved. Germline CDR1 is SGHNT and CDR2 is YYREEE (reference sequence). Trimming cost V 2 bases and J 9 bases, with 17 bases left between them. This CDR3 has 14 residues.

This rearrangement joins TRBV6-5 to TRBJ2-5; D may be TRBD2 (6 bases). Germline V gene sequence: CDR1 MNHEY, CDR2 SVGAGI. This CDR3 spans 13 amino acids. Between the trimmed V and J ends, which lost 6 bases and 5 bases, there was a span of 13 bases. Here the CDR3 DNA reads TGTGCCAGCAGGGCGGGGTCGGGGGAGACCCAGTACTTC. Translated, it gives CASRAGSGETQYF.

The rearrangement joins TRBV12-3 or TRBV12-4 to TRBJ1-5; the D gene is possibly TRBD1 (6 bases). V dropped 4 bases and J dropped 7 bases, with 11 bases sitting between them. This CDR3 spans 13 amino acids. CDR3 region: CASSWAGEQPQHF. Here the CDR3 DNA reads TGTGCCAGCAGTTGGGCAGGGGAGCAGCCCCAGCATTTT.

The chain carries TRBV4-1 and TRBJ1-3, with a tentative D call TRBD1 (6 bases). The CDR3 consists of 16 residues. Per the germline V gene, CDR1 is MGHRA and CDR2 is YSYEKL. The V gene lost 0 bases and the J gene lost 1 base, with 10 bases spanning the gap. CDR3 coding DNA: TGCGCCAGCAGCCAAGATAACAGGGCATCTGGAAACACCATATATTTT. Translation: CASSQDNRASGNTIYF.

The chain uses TRBV2 and TRBJ1-6, with D tentatively TRBD1 (6 bases). Trimming cost V 3 bases and J 7 bases, with 10 bases left between them. This CDR3 is 14 amino acids long. The germline V gene has CDR1 SNHLY and CDR2 FYNNEI. The CDR3 nucleotides are TGTGCCAGCAGTGAGGACAGTAGGAATTCACCCCTCCACTTT. Protein product: CASSEDSRNSPLHF.

The chain employs TRBV19 and TRBJ2-7, with D possibly matching TRBD2 (5 bases). Per the germline V gene, CDR1 is LNHDA and CDR2 is SQIVND (reference sequence). This CDR3 is built from 15 residues. V lost 5 bases to trimming and J lost 0 bases, with 14 bases between them. The CDR3 DNA reads TGTGCCAGTAGTTTAAAAGGACTCCCCTCCTACGAGCAGTACTTC. The encoded protein is CASSLKGLPSYEQYF.

The chain has TRBV7-2 and TRBJ2-3; 9 nucleotides agree with TRBD2. This CDR3 has 16 amino acids. The V segment lost 5 bases and the J segment 7 bases; nucleotides outside the gene matches: 13. Germline values: CDR1 SGHTA, CDR2 FQGNSA. In nucleotides, the CDR3 is TGTGCCAGCAGCCCTTTCCTAGGCGGGGGGGCACATACGCAGTATTTT. Its protein is CASSPFLGGGAHTQYF. Complete variable domain (other parts from reference TRBV7-2 and TRBJ2-3): GAGVSQSPSNKVTEKGKDVELRCDPISGHTALYWYRQSLGQGLEFLIYFQGNSAPDKSGLPSDRFSAERTGGSVSTLTIQRTQQEDSAVYLCASSPFLGGGAHTQYFGPGTRLTVL.

This clone was recorded once. The V call is TRBV10-2, the J call TRBJ2-1; D unclear. Looked up from germline, CDR1 is WSHSY and CDR2 is SAAADI. The CDR3 is 13 residues long. V was trimmed by 8 bases and J by 1 base, leaving 9 bases between them. CDR3 region: CASLGQSYNEQFF. The CDR3 DNA follows: TGCGCCAGCTTAGGTCAGTCCTACAATGAGCAGTTCTTC.

V is TRBV28 and J is TRBJ2-7; 9 nucleotides line up with TRBD1. CDR3 size: 14 residues. The germline V gene encodes CDR1 MDHEN and CDR2 SYDVKM. Germline trimming cut 7 bases from V and 7 bases from J; bases unmatched to any gene: 11. CDR3 loop: CASTTGTGSWEQYF. DNA of the CDR3: TGTGCCAGCACGACCGGGACAGGGTCGTGGGAGCAGTACTTC.

V and J are TRBV3-1 (or the pseudogene TRBV3-2) and TRBJ2-6; no definite D call. Trimming removed 3 bases at V and 2 bases at J, with 14 bases between. This CDR3 contains 17 residues. Germline-derived CDR1 and CDR2 are LGHDT and YNNKEL (reference sequence). The CDR3 bases are TGTGCCAGCAGCCAGTCCTTCCCACTGCCTGGGGCCAACGTCCTGACTTTC. This encodes CASSQSFPLPGANVLTF.

This chain links TRBV20-1 with TRBJ1-5; D possibly corresponds to TRBD1 (5 bases). The CDR3 contains 16 residues. Trimming left V 3 bases short and J 0 bases short, with 15 bases between. Per the germline V gene, CDR1 is DFQATT and CDR2 is SNEGSKA (reference sequence). This CDR3 reads CSASATGDYSNQPQHF. The CDR3 region has the DNA TGCAGTGCTAGTGCTACAGGAGACTATAGCAATCAGCCCCAGCATTTT.

The chain couples TRBV28 to TRBJ2-2; D is undetermined. Looked up from germline, CDR1 is MDHEN and CDR2 is SYDVKM. This CDR3 has 13 residues. With 4 bases removed from V and 9 bases from J, the gap between germline ends came to 12 bases. The CDR3 protein is CASSWAGGRELFF. In DNA form, the CDR3 reads TGTGCCAGCAGTTGGGCAGGCGGTAGGGAGCTGTTTTTT.

This sequence joins TRBV28 and TRBJ2-3; TRBD2 agrees at 13 bases. The CDR3 consists of 18 residues. V gave up 2 bases and J gave up 1 base; unmatched junction bases: 6. The germline V gene has CDR1 MDHEN and CDR2 SYDVKM. The chain's CDR3 is CASSLGRGTSGGTDTQYF. The CDR3 nucleotides are TGTGCCAGCAGTTTAGGCCGCGGGACTAGCGGGGGCACAGATACGCAGTATTTT.

V and J are TRBV19 and TRBJ2-1; D is unclear. Germline V gene sequence: CDR1 LNHDA, CDR2 SQIVND (reference sequence). CDR3 length: 13 amino acids. V was pared by 7 bases and J by 5 bases, with 12 bases between. The CDR3 region is CASNKKGHNEQFF. CDR3 DNA: TGTGCCAGTAATAAGAAGGGCCACAATGAGCAGTTCTTC.

The chain links TRBV2 to TRBJ1-5, with D maybe TRBD1 (5 bases). Trimming shortened V by 6 bases and J by 5 bases, and 17 bases separated the two germline ends. The CDR3 totals 15 residues. In germline, CDR1 is SNHLY, CDR2 FYNNEI. CDR3 amino acids: CASRGGTPGHQPQHF. CDR3 nucleotides: TGTGCCAGCAGGGGAGGGACTCCAGGCCATCAGCCCCAGCATTTT. Looking up the rest from reference TRBV2 and TRBJ1-5 gives the full variable domain: EPEVTQTPSHQVTQMGQEVILRCVPISNHLYFYWYRQILGQKVEFLVSFYNNEISEKSEIFDDQFSVERPDGSNFTLKIRSTKLEDSAMYFCASRGGTPGHQPQHFGDGTRLSIL.

The V gene is TRBV5-1, the J gene TRBJ1-4; possibly TRBD1 for D (6 bases). Trimming pared 4 bases from V and 7 bases from J, leaving 17 bases between. The germline CDR1 and CDR2 sequences are SGHRS and YFSETQ. The CDR3 loop spans 15 amino acids. In DNA, the CDR3 is TGCGCCAGCAGCCCGACAGGACAAGGGGCTGAAAAACTGTTTTTT. This translates into CASSPTGQGAEKLFF.

The V gene is TRBV12-3 or TRBV12-4, the J gene TRBJ1-2; weak D call: TRBD1 (5 bases). CDR3 length equals 12 residues. V lost 4 bases to trimming and J lost 8 bases, with 11 bases between them. The CDR3, as DNA: TGTGCCAGCAGTTGGGTGGAGGGGGGCTACACCTTC. This sequence encodes CASSWVEGGYTF.

The V call is TRBV6-5, the J call TRBJ2-3; 13 bases line up with TRBD2. The CDR3 loop spans 14 amino acids. CDR1 and CDR2 from the germline V gene are MNHEY and SVGAGI. The junction had 0 bases not matched to a gene; V was cut back by 6 bases and J by 3 bases. CDR3 protein: CASRTSGRTDTQYF. Written as DNA, the CDR3 is TGTGCCAGCAGGACTAGCGGGAGGACAGATACGCAGTATTTT.

The CDR3 DNA follows: TGTGCCAGCGGCCGCGGGGGGGCGGTAGGGACCGGGGAGCTGTTTTTT. Its protein is CASGRGGAVGTGELFF. This sequence joins TRBV7-3 and TRBJ2-2; 9 nucleotides agree with TRBD2. J gave up 5 bases and V 8 bases, and 12 bases lay outside the gene matches. This CDR3 has 16 amino acids. The V gene's germline CDR1 is SGHTA and CDR2 FQGTGA.

The chain uses TRBV14 and TRBJ2-7; the match to TRBD2 covers 9 bases. Per the germline V gene, CDR1 is SGHDN and CDR2 is FVKESK. The junction had 11 bases not matched to a gene; V was cut back by 0 bases and J by 2 bases. The CDR3 consists of 18 residues. DNA for the CDR3: TGTGCCAGCAGCCAAGATCCGGCGGGAGGGCCGTTCCCCTACGAGCAGTACTTC. Protein: CASSQDPAGGPFPYEQYF.